The rows below give T cell receptor beta chains drawn from one sample of a study of T cells after yellow fever vaccination. TCRdb analysed the 5' RACE reads with MiXCR anew, one entry per CDR3 protein. The repertoire holds hundreds of thousands of distinct CDR3 sequences, with 9% to 15% as singletons. The specimen was PBMCs, collected on the day of the yellow fever booster vaccination. Receptor source: a man aged 30-40 years who received the YFV17D yellow fever vaccine. Each CDR3 is given with its conserved first and last residue. Each record gives: J gene, D gene, clone size, V gene, CDR3 DNA, CDR3 protein. D genes are given only for firm matches. Size is omitted from some rows. Given values are once, few, many or a class for expanded clones.

J: TRBJ2-3
D: NA
size: NA
V: TRBV12-3/TRBV12-4
DNA: TGTGCCAGCAGTCCCGTTTCAGGGAATACGCAGTATTTT
CDR3: CASSPVSGNTQYF

J: TRBJ2-3
D: NA
size: NA
V: TRBV6-2/TRBV6-3
DNA: TGTGCCAGCAGTATGCGAGATACGCAGTATTTT
CDR3: CASSMRDTQYF

J: TRBJ2-7
D: NA
size: few
V: TRBV23-1
DNA: TGCGCCAGCAGTCAAGCGGAAGCGGATTCCTACGAGCAGTACTTC
CDR3: CASSQAEADSYEQYF

J: TRBJ1-4
D: TRBD1
size: few
V: TRBV20-1
DNA: TGCAGTGCTAGCGGACAGGCGTATGAAAAACTGTTTTTT
CDR3: CSASGQAYEKLFF

J: TRBJ2-1
D: TRBD2
size: many
V: TRBV28
DNA: TGTGCCAGCAGTCACCAGCGGGAGGGGAATGAGCAGTTCTTC
CDR3: CASSHQREGNEQFF

J: TRBJ2-7
D: NA
size: NA
V: TRBV2
DNA: TGTGCCAGCAGGGGCCGCATTTTCGAGCAGTACTTC
CDR3: CASRGRIFEQYF

J: TRBJ2-3
D: TRBD2
size: few
V: TRBV5-1
DNA: TGCGCCAGCAGACAAGGGACTAGCGGCTCCACAGATACGCAGTATTTT
CDR3: CASRQGTSGSTDTQYF

J: TRBJ1-2
D: NA
size: NA
V: TRBV12-3/TRBV12-4
DNA: TGTGCCAGCAGTTTACTGGGGTATTCGAGCACCTTC
CDR3: CASSLLGYSSTF

J: TRBJ2-2
D: NA
size: few
V: TRBV23-1
DNA: TGCGCCAGCAGTCAATCAAGGTTCACCGGGGAGCTGTTTTTT
CDR3: CASSQSRFTGELFF

J: TRBJ2-7
D: TRBD2
size: few
V: TRBV6-2/TRBV6-3
DNA: TGTGCCAGCAGTTATCCGGTTGCAAGCGGGGACGACGAGCAGTACTTC
CDR3: CASSYPVASGDDEQYF

J: TRBJ1-1
D: NA
size: NA
V: TRBV3-1
DNA: TGTGCCAGCAGCGGCCAGCAGGGGAGCACTGAAGCTTTCTTT
CDR3: CASSGQQGSTEAFF

J: TRBJ2-2
D: NA
size: NA
V: TRBV15
DNA: TGTGCCACCAGCAGACGCCCGGCGGGGGCGCAGCAGTTGGAGCTGTTTTTT
CDR3: CATSRRPAGAQQLELFF

J: TRBJ2-3
D: NA
size: NA
V: TRBV20-1
DNA: TGCAGTGCTGACCAGATGGGACCTACGCAGTATTTT
CDR3: CSADQMGPTQYF

J: TRBJ2-5
D: NA
size: few
V: TRBV9
DNA: TGTGCCAGCAGCCCCACCAGTTTACCTCGAGATGGGGGCGGAGAGACCCAGTACTTC
CDR3: CASSPTSLPRDGGGETQYF

J: TRBJ1-5
D: NA
size: few
V: TRBV10-2
DNA: TGCGCCAGCAGTGATTCAAGGGGCAATCAGCCCCAGCATTTT
CDR3: CASSDSRGNQPQHF

J: TRBJ1-2
D: NA
size: NA
V: TRBV5-1
DNA: TGCGCCAGCAGCTTGGCCGTTGGGACGGAGGCAGGCTACACCTTC
CDR3: CASSLAVGTEAGYTF

J: TRBJ2-5
D: TRBD1
size: few
V: TRBV5-1
DNA: TGCGCCAGCAGCCGTGACAGGGGCGACCAGTACTTC
CDR3: CASSRDRGDQYF

J: TRBJ2-7
D: NA
size: few
V: TRBV29-1
DNA: TGCAGCGTTCTCAGGGATTCCTACGAGCAGTACTTC
CDR3: CSVLRDSYEQYF

J: TRBJ1-1
D: NA
size: few
V: TRBV7-6
DNA: TGTGCCAGCAGCCCCTCCCCGTGGGGGGAAGCTTTCTTT
CDR3: CASSPSPWGEAFF

J: TRBJ1-2
D: NA
size: few
V: TRBV7-2
DNA: TGTGCCAGCAGCTTAGCAGGGGGTGGTATCTATGGCTACACCTTC
CDR3: CASSLAGGGIYGYTF

J: TRBJ2-1
D: TRBD2
size: NA
V: TRBV7-2
DNA: TGTGCCAGCAGCTTAGTGCTAGCGGGAGCGAGTGAGCAGTTCTTC
CDR3: CASSLVLAGASEQFF

J: TRBJ2-1
D: NA
size: few
V: TRBV27
DNA: TGTGCCAGCAGTTTCCTACCCCGGGATGAGCAGTTCTTC
CDR3: CASSFLPRDEQFF

J: TRBJ2-3
D: TRBD2
size: many
V: TRBV7-7
DNA: TGTGCTAGCAGCTCCGGGACTAGCGCAGATACGCAGTATTTT
CDR3: CASSSGTSADTQYF

J: TRBJ2-3
D: TRBD2
size: few
V: TRBV27
DNA: TGTGCCAGCGGGCGGCTAGCGGGAGTATCTAGCACAGATACGCAGTATTTT
CDR3: CASGRLAGVSSTDTQYF

J: TRBJ2-1
D: TRBD2
size: few
V: TRBV7-2
DNA: TGTGCCAGCAGCGAGACTAGCGGGAGTTTTAGCGAGCAGTTCTTC
CDR3: CASSETSGSFSEQFF

J: TRBJ2-5
D: NA
size: few
V: TRBV7-2
DNA: TGTGCCAGCACTTCCCAGGGGACCCAGTACTTC
CDR3: CASTSQGTQYF

J: TRBJ2-5
D: TRBD2
size: NA
V: TRBV27
DNA: TGTGCCAGCAGTTTACTAGCGGGAGGGCCCTCGGAGACCCAGTACTTC
CDR3: CASSLLAGGPSETQYF

J: TRBJ2-7
D: NA
size: few
V: TRBV6-5
DNA: TGTGCCAGCAGTTACTCCGCTACAGAGGCCTACGAGCAGTACTTC
CDR3: CASSYSATEAYEQYF

J: TRBJ2-2
D: TRBD1
size: NA
V: TRBV27
DNA: TGTGCCAGCAGTTGGGACAGGGGGCGGCAGACTAGAGCAGCGAACACCGGGGAGCTGTTTTTT
CDR3: CASSWDRGRQTRAANTGELFF

J: TRBJ2-1
D: TRBD2
size: NA
V: TRBV14
DNA: TGTGCCAGCAGCCAGACTGGACTAGCGGGAATAATGCTATTCTTC
CDR3: CASSQTGLAGIMLFF

J: TRBJ2-5
D: NA
size: NA
V: TRBV20-1
DNA: TGCAGTGCTATTCGTGGCAAAGAGACCCAGTACTTC
CDR3: CSAIRGKETQYF